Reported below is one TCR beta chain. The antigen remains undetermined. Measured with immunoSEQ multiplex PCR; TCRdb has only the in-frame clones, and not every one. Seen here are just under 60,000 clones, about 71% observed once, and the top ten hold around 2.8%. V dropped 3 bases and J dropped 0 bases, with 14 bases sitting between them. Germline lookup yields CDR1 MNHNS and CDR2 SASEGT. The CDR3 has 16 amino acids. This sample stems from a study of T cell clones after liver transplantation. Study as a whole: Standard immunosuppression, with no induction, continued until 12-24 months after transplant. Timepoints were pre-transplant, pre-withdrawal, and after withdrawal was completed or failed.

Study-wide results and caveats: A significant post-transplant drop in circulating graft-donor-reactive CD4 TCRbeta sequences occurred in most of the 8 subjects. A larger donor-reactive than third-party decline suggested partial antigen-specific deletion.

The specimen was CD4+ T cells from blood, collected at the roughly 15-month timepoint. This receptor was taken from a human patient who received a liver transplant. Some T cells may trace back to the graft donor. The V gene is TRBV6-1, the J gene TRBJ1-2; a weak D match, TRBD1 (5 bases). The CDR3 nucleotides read TGTGCCAGCAGTGACCGCCGACAGACTACTAACTATGGCTACACCTTC. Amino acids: CASSDRRQTTNYGYTF.